A selection of T cell receptor beta chains follows, all from one sample in a study of CD8+CD57+ T cells in acquired aplastic anemia. TCRdb called the reads again in MiXCR, with one record for every CDR3 protein. This sample carries 450,000 to 600,000 distinct CDR3 sequences, about a third of them seen once, and the ten largest clones take nearly 0.85%. Sequenced sample: sorted CD4+, CD8+, or CD8+CD57+ T cells (not recorded which) from PBMCs. Receptor source: a human donor with aplastic anemia. Each CDR3 is given with its conserved first and last residue. The order of the fields is D gene, V gene, J gene, clone size, CDR3 protein, CDR3 DNA. The D gene is left open where the match is weak. Expanded clones get a size class; other rows say once, few or many, or leave the size out.

>-|TRBV7-8|TRBJ1-2|many
CASSSSTGTSYGYTF
TGTGCCAGCAGCTCAAGTACCGGGACTTCTTATGGCTACACCTTC
>-|TRBV6-5|TRBJ1-6|-
CASSYSMGFANSPLHF
TGTGCCAGCAGTTACTCGATGGGGTTCGCTAATTCACCCCTCCACTTT
>-|TRBV2|TRBJ1-1|few
CASRPQRDLGTEAFF
TGTGCCAGCAGACCTCAAAGGGACCTAGGCACTGAAGCTTTCTTT
>TRBD2|TRBV20-1|TRBJ2-7|many
CSAIPPGGPKEQYF
TGCAGTGCTATTCCCCCGGGAGGGCCGAAAGAGCAGTACTTC
>-|TRBV5-1|TRBJ1-5|few
CASSLGAGEPQHF
TGCGCCAGCAGCTTAGGGGCCGGGGAGCCCCAGCATTTT
>TRBD2|TRBV7-9|TRBJ2-5|-
CATTRLAGGQETQYF
TGTGCGACCACCAGGCTAGCGGGGGGCCAAGAGACCCAGTACTTC
>-|TRBV10-3|TRBJ2-5|few
CPTSTRGTQYF
TGTCCCACCAGCACTAGGGGTACCCAGTACTTC
>TRBD1|TRBV25-1|TRBJ1-2|-
CARGPGTGRGYGYTF
TGTGCCCGTGGTCCCGGGACAGGGAGGGGCTATGGCTACACCTTC
>TRBD2|TRBV7-2|TRBJ2-7|-
CASSFPTRLAGAYEQYF
TGTGCCAGCAGCTTTCCGACCCGACTAGCGGGGGCCTACGAGCAGTACTTC
>TRBD1|TRBV2|TRBJ2-7|many
CASMGQVLYEQYF
TGTGCCAGCATGGGACAGGTTTTATACGAGCAGTACTTC
>-|TRBV6-5|TRBJ1-3|few
CASSRGASSGNTIYF
TGTGCCAGCAGTCGCGGGGCTAGCTCTGGAAACACCATATATTTT
>-|TRBV3-1|TRBJ2-7|-
CASSTLQETYEQYF
TGTGCCAGCAGCACACTGCAAGAGACCTACGAGCAGTACTTC
>-|TRBV11-1|TRBJ1-1|many
CASSYARGTEAFF
TGTGCCAGCAGCTATGCTAGGGGGACTGAAGCTTTCTTT
>-|TRBV19|TRBJ1-4|many
CASSTTGIREKLFF
TGTGCCAGTAGTACCACAGGGATACGAGAAAAACTGTTTTTT
>-|TRBV24-1|TRBJ2-1|-
CATSAGGYNEQFF
TGTGCCACCAGTGCTGGTGGGTACAATGAGCAGTTCTTC
>-|TRBV19|TRBJ2-1|-
CASRSLGSYNEQFF
TGTGCCAGTAGAAGTCTAGGCTCCTACAATGAGCAGTTCTTC
>TRBD2|TRBV16|TRBJ2-7|few
CASSLSGLASYEQYF
TGTGCCAGCAGCCTCAGCGGACTAGCGTCCTACGAGCAGTACTTC
>TRBD1|TRBV19|TRBJ1-2|-
CASSIDGQGRDGYTF
TGTGCCAGTAGTATCGACGGACAGGGCCGAGATGGCTACACCTTC